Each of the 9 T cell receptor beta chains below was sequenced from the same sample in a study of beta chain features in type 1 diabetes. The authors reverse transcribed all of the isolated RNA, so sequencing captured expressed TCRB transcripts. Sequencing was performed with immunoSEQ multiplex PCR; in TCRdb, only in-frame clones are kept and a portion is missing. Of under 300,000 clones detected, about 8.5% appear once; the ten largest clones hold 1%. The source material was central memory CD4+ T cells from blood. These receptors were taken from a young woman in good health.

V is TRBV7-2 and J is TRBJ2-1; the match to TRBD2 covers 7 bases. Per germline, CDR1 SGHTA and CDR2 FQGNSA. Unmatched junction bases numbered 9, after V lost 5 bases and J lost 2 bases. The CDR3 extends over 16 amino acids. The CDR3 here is CASSAASGVTYNEQFF. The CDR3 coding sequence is TGTGCCAGCAGCGCAGCTAGCGGTGTAACCTACAATGAGCAGTTCTTC.

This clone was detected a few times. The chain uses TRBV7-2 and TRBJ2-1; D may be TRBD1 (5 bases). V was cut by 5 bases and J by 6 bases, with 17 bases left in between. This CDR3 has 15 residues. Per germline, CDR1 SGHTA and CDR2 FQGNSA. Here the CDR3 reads CASSPGHLVRNEQFF. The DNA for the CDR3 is TGTGCCAGCAGCCCCGGACACCTGGTACGCAATGAGCAGTTCTTC.

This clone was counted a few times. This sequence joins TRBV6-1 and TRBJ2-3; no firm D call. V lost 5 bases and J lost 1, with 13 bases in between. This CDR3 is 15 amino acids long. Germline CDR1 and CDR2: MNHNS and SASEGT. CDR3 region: CASSSTSSGTDTQYF. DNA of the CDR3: TGTGCCAGCAGTAGTACATCCTCTGGCACAGATACGCAGTATTTT.

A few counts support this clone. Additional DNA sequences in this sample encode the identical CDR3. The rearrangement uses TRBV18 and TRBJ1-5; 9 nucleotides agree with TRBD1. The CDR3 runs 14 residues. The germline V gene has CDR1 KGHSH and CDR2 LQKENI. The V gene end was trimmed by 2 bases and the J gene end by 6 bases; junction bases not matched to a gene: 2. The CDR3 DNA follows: TGTGCCAGCTCACCAACAGGGGGCGGTCAGCCCCAGCATTTT. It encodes CASSPTGGGQPQHF. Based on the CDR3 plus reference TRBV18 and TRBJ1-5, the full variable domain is NAGVMQNPRHLVRRRGQEARLRCSPMKGHSHVYWYRQLPEEGLKFMVYLQKENIIDESGMPKERFSAEFPKEGPSILRIQQVVRGDSAAYFCASSPTGGGQPQHFGDGTRLSIL.

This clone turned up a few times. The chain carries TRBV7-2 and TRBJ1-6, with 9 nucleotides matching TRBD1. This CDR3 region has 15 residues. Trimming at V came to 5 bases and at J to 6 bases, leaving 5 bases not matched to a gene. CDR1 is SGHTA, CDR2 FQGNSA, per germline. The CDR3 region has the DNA TGTGCCAGCAGCCTGGGACAGGGTATTAATTCACCCCTCCACTTT. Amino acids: CASSLGQGINSPLHF.

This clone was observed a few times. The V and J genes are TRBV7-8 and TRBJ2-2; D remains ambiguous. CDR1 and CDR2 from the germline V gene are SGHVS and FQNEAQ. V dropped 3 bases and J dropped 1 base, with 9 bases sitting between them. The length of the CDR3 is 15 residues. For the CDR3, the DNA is TGTGCCAGCAGCTTCCTCGTACAGAACACCGGGGAGCTGTTTTTT. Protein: CASSFLVQNTGELFF.

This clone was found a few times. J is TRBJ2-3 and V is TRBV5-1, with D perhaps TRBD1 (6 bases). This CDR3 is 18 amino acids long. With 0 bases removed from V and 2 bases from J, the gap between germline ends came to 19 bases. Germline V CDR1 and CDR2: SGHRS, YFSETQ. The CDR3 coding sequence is TGCGCCAGCAGCTTGGGTAAAGGGTCGACAGGACTCACAGATACGCAGTATTTT. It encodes CASSLGKGSTGLTDTQYF.

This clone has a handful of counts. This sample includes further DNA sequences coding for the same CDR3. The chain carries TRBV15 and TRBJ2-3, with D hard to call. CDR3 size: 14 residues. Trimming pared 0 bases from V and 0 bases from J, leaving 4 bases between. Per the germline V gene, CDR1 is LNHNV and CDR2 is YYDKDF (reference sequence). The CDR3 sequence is CATSRDTSTDTQYF. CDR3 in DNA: TGTGCCACCAGCAGAGATACCAGCACAGATACGCAGTATTTT.

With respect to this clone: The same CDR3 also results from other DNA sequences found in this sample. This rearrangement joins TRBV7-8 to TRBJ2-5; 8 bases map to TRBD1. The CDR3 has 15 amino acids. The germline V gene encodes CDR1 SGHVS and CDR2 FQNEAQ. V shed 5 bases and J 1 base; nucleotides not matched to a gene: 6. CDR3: CASSGRTGTQETQYF. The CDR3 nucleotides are TGTGCCAGCAGCGGGCGGACAGGGACCCAAGAGACCCAGTACTTC.